The rows below give T cell receptor beta chains drawn from one sample of a study of blood T cell repertoires in COVID-19. TCRdb's copy holds only in-frame clones and misses some; the assay was immunoSEQ multiplex PCR. There are about 160,000 clones in the sample; around nine tenths occur only once, and approximately 0.6% lies in the top ten. Sequencing was performed on peripheral blood. These receptors originate from a man in his sixties with COVID-19, enrolled during active disease. Each CDR3 is given with its conserved first and last residue. D genes are given only for firm matches. Size is stated for part of the rows, as once, few or many counts, or as a class when the clone is expanded.

length	J	size	V	D	DNA	CDR3
13	TRBJ2-7	.	TRBV5-8	.	TGTGCCAGCAGCTTGGACAGGAAACGTCAGCAGTACTTC	CASSLDRKRQQYF
15	TRBJ2-7	.	TRBV6-5	TRBD1	TGTGCCAGCAGCACGCCGGGGACAGCGACCTACGAGCAGTACTTC	CASSTPGTATYEQYF
15	TRBJ2-2	.	TRBV2	TRBD2	TGTGCCAGTGGGAGTAGCGGGAGTCCTACCGGGGAGCTGTTTTTT	CASGSSGSPTGELFF
14	TRBJ1-2	.	TRBV6-5	.	TGTGCCAGCAGGGCTAAGGGGCGTAACTATGGCTACACCTTC	CASRAKGRNYGYTF
14	TRBJ1-4	.	TRBV30	TRBD1	TGTGCCTGGACCCGGGACAGGGTGGTAAAAAAACTGTTTTTT	CAWTRDRVVKKLFF
15	TRBJ2-7	.	TRBV5-5	.	TGTGCCAGCAGTTTCTTGGACACCGGATCCTATGAGCAGTACTTC	CASSFLDTGSYEQYF
11	TRBJ1-2	.	TRBV29-1	.	TGCAGCGTTGGACAGAGTTATGGCTACACCTTC	CSVGQSYGYTF
13	TRBJ2-3	once	TRBV7-3	.	TGTGCCAGCAGCCCCCGGCGGGGCGATACGCAGTATTTT	CASSPRRGDTQYF
13	TRBJ1-1	.	TRBV18	.	TGTGCCAGCTCACGCGCGGGAGACACTGAAGCTTTCTTT	CASSRAGDTEAFF
15	TRBJ2-7	.	TRBV2	TRBD1	TGTGCCAGCACTGGATCAGACAGGGGACTGGACGAGCAGTACTTC	CASTGSDRGLDEQYF
14	TRBJ1-1	.	TRBV29-1	.	TGCAGCGTTGTACCTCAAGTACAGAACACTGAAGCTTTCTTT	CSVVPQVQNTEAFF
15	TRBJ2-7	.	TRBV7-2	.	TGTGCCAGCAGCTTAGAGTCAGGGTCACCCTACGAGCAGTACTTC	CASSLESGSPYEQYF
13	TRBJ1-6	few	TRBV14	.	TGTGCCAGCAGCCAATTTTTAAGCTCACCCCTCCACTTT	CASSQFLSSPLHF
15	TRBJ2-5	.	TRBV19	TRBD2	TGTGCCAGTAACCCCGGTCAGCGGGGGCAAGAGACCCAGTACTTC	CASNPGQRGQETQYF
15	TRBJ1-2	.	TRBV25-1	TRBD1	TGTGCCAGCAGTGAGGGACAGGGCGTAAGGCATGGCTACACCTTC	CASSEGQGVRHGYTF
14	TRBJ2-5	few	TRBV18	.	TGTGCCAGCTCACCGGGCGTCTTCCAAGAGACCCAGTACTTC	CASSPGVFQETQYF
23	TRBJ2-1	.	TRBV5-1	TRBD2	TGCGCCAGCAGCTTGGATACCCCGGGACTAGCGGGGAGAACCACCCGATCCTACAATGAGCAGTTCTTC	CASSLDTPGLAGRTTRSYNEQFF
14	TRBJ1-5	.	TRBV19	.	TGTGCCAGTAGTGACCAGGGCTTCGGTCAGCCCCAGCATTTT	CASSDQGFGQPQHF
12	TRBJ1-3	.	TRBV2	.	TGTGCCAGCACGAGCTCTGGAAACACCATATATTTT	CASTSSGNTIYF
15	TRBJ2-2	.	TRBV19	.	TGTGCCAGTTATGGGGCAGGGGGGTTGACCGGGGAGCTGTTTTTT	CASYGAGGLTGELFF
14	TRBJ1-5	few	TRBV18	TRBD1	TGTGCCAGCTCAAGACAGGGCGGCAATCAGCCCCAGCATTTT	CASSRQGGNQPQHF
13	TRBJ2-1	.	TRBV14	.	TGTGCCAGCAGCCAAGTTGGAGGGGGCTATCAGTTCTTC	CASSQVGGGYQFF
18	TRBJ1-1	.	TRBV7-2	TRBD1	TGTGCCAGCAGTTCCGGCTGGGGGACAGGGTTAAGGACGACTGAAGCTTTCTTT	CASSSGWGTGLRTTEAFF
18	TRBJ2-1	.	TRBV18	TRBD2	TGTGCCAGCTCACCGACTAGCGGGAGGTTGAGCTCCTACAATGAGCAGTTCTTC	CASSPTSGRLSSYNEQFF
12	TRBJ2-1	.	TRBV10-3	TRBD2	TGTGCCATCAGGAGAGCGGGAGATGAGCAGTTCTTC	CAIRRAGDEQFF
14	TRBJ1-1	.	TRBV5-1	.	TGCGCCAGCAGCTTGGGACAGTACAACACTGAAGCTTTCTTT	CASSLGQYNTEAFF
14	TRBJ2-5	once	TRBV10-2	.	TGCGCCAGCAGTGAGGTCCCGGGGATAGAGACCCAGTACTTC	CASSEVPGIETQYF
18	TRBJ1-1	few	TRBV7-8	TRBD1	TGTGCCAGCAGCCGTCGGCGGACAGGGGTTATCATGAACACTGAAGCTTTCTTT	CASSRRRTGVIMNTEAFF
14	TRBJ2-1	.	TRBV6-5	TRBD1	TGTGCCTCCCGACAGGGGGACTACTTCAATGAGCAGTTCTTC	CASRQGDYFNEQFF
13	TRBJ1-6	.	TRBV28	.	TGTGCCAGCAGGACAGACAGTTTTTCACCCCTCCACTTT	CASRTDSFSPLHF
16	TRBJ1-2	.	TRBV5-6	.	TGTGCCAGCAGCTATATAGACAGAGATCCTAACTATGGCTACACCTTC	CASSYIDRDPNYGYTF
15	TRBJ2-7	.	TRBV7-8	TRBD2	TGTGCCAGCAGCGTTACGGGACTAGCGTCGTCCGGGCAGTACTTC	CASSVTGLASSGQYF
15	TRBJ2-1	.	TRBV7-9	TRBD2	TGTGCCAGCAGCATACCGGGACTAGCGGACAATGAGCAGTTCTTC	CASSIPGLADNEQFF
17	TRBJ1-2	.	TRBV9	.	TGTGCCAGCAGCGTAGCTGGAACAGGCCGTGACCTCTATGGCTACACCTTC	CASSVAGTGRDLYGYTF
15	TRBJ1-2	few	TRBV7-2	.	TGTGCCAGCAGCCCTACCCGGACAGTTAACTATGGCTACACCTTC	CASSPTRTVNYGYTF
11	TRBJ1-1	.	TRBV6-4	.	TGTGCCAGCAGTGACTCGGGGCAGGCTTTCTTT	CASSDSGQAFF
15	TRBJ2-7	.	TRBV6-6	TRBD2	TGTGCCACCACGGGGACTAGCGGACCGGTAGGCGAGCAGTACTTC	CATTGTSGPVGEQYF
13	TRBJ1-6	.	TRBV4-1	.	TGCGCCAGCAGCCAAGGGTTAGTTTCACCCCTCCACTTT	CASSQGLVSPLHF
17	TRBJ2-7	once	TRBV11-3	TRBD2	TGTGCCAGCAGCTTAGATCTCTCAGCGGGAGGGTACTACGAGCAGTACTTC	CASSLDLSAGGYYEQYF
16	TRBJ2-5	.	TRBV19	TRBD2	TGTGCCAGTAGTCTTGGACTAGCGGGAGTGTCAGAGACCCAGTACTTC	CASSLGLAGVSETQYF
15	TRBJ2-7	.	TRBV27	TRBD1	TGTGCCAGCAGTACGACCGGGACAGGGTCCCACGAGCAGTACTTC	CASSTTGTGSHEQYF
14	TRBJ1-3	.	TRBV19	.	TGTGCCAGTAGTAGGGGGCTGGACGGAAACACCATATATTTT	CASSRGLDGNTIYF
16	TRBJ2-2	once	TRBV18	.	TGTGCCAGCTCACCATTAGCGGCAGAAAACACCGGGGAGCTGTTTTTT	CASSPLAAENTGELFF
14	TRBJ1-2	.	TRBV16	.	TGTGCCAGCAGCCCCCCCGACAAGGACTATGGCTACACCTTC	CASSPPDKDYGYTF
14	TRBJ1-1	once	TRBV18	TRBD1	TGTGCCAGCTCACAGGGACAGGGGCTCACTGAAGCTTTCTTT	CASSQGQGLTEAFF
12	TRBJ1-5	once	TRBV12-3/TRBV12-4	.	TGTGCCAGCAGTTTAACTGATCAGCCCCAGCATTTT	CASSLTDQPQHF
16	TRBJ1-3	.	TRBV7-8	.	TGTGCCAGCAGCCGAACCCAGGGTAGCCCTGGAAACACCATATATTTT	CASSRTQGSPGNTIYF
13	TRBJ1-6	.	TRBV6-4	TRBD1	TGTGCCAGCCGACAGGGGTTAGGTTCACCCCTCCACTTT	CASRQGLGSPLHF
15	TRBJ2-3	.	TRBV2	TRBD1	TGTGCCAGAGGGGAATCTCGACAGGGAGTTAATACGCAGTATTTT	CARGESRQGVNTQYF
12	TRBJ2-3	.	TRBV12-5	.	TGTGCTAGTGGTTTGGTAGGGACTTACCCGTATTTT	CASGLVGTYPYF
11	TRBJ1-1	few	TRBV12-3/TRBV12-4	.	TGTGCCAGCAGAGGGGTACGTGAAGCTTTCTTT	CASRGVREAFF
15	TRBJ2-5	.	TRBV7-3	.	TGTGCCAGCAGCTTAGGACTTAGCGTCGTAGAGACCCAGTACTTC	CASSLGLSVVETQYF
16	TRBJ1-3	once	TRBV4-1	.	TGCGCCAGCAGCCAAGCGGAGGCGAGCTCTGGAAACACCATATATTTT	CASSQAEASSGNTIYF
11	TRBJ1-2	.	TRBV15	TRBD1	TGTGCCACCGGACAGGGGTTTGGCTACACCTTC	CATGQGFGYTF
16	TRBJ1-1	once	TRBV5-1	.	TGCGCCAGCAGCTTGAGTGTAGGGGTTAGGGACACTGAAGCTTTCTTT	CASSLSVGVRDTEAFF
15	TRBJ1-2	.	TRBV19	TRBD1	TGTGCCAGTAGTTTCCGGACAGGGGAAAGGGATGGCTACACCTTC	CASSFRTGERDGYTF
15	TRBJ2-5	.	TRBV19	TRBD1	TGTGCCAGTAGTAGAGGGGACAGGGGGCTGGAGACCCAGTACTTC	CASSRGDRGLETQYF